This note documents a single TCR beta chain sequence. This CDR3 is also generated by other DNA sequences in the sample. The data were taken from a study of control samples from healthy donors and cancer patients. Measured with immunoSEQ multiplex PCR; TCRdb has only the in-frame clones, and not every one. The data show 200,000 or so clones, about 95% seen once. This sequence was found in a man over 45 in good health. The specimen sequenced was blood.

The CDR3 DNA reads TGCGCCAGCAGCCGTGGGGGGGCCGGGGAGACCCAGTACTTC. It encodes CASSRGGAGETQYF. The rearrangement joins TRBV5-1 to TRBJ2-5; maybe TRBD2 (7 bases). Trimming stripped 4 bases from V and 5 bases from J, with 15 bases between. Germline-derived CDR1 and CDR2 are SGHRS and YFSETQ. The length of the CDR3 is 14 residues.